The subject of this entry is one T cell receptor beta chain. The antigen is undetermined. Germline CDR1 SEHNR, CDR2 FQNEAQ (reference sequence). The ends were cut back, 1 base at V and 6 bases at J, with 6 bases in the middle. The CDR3 length is 13 residues. Libraries were prepared by immunoSEQ multiplex PCR; TCRdb keeps only in-frame clonotypes and omits some of them. The table includes approximately 81,000 clones, roughly 84% detected once. These data belong to a study of graft-versus-host responses after intestinal transplantation. About the research overall: Transplant types were multivisceral, liver-intestinal, or isolated intestinal. General study results and limits: Recipient marrow harbored GvH clones, some of which surfaced first in ileum or blood. The study associated peak circulating GvH clone levels with early post-transplant HvG declines.

Here the sequenced sample was unstimulated CD8+ T cells sorted from spleen or lymph node cells, taken before transplant. The clonotype originates from a human donor who was the organ donor for an intestinal transplant. V is TRBV7-9 and J is TRBJ1-4; unclear D gene. This chain's CDR3 is CASSLVMDEKLFF. The CDR3 DNA reads TGTGCCAGCAGCTTAGTCATGGATGAAAAACTGTTTTTT.